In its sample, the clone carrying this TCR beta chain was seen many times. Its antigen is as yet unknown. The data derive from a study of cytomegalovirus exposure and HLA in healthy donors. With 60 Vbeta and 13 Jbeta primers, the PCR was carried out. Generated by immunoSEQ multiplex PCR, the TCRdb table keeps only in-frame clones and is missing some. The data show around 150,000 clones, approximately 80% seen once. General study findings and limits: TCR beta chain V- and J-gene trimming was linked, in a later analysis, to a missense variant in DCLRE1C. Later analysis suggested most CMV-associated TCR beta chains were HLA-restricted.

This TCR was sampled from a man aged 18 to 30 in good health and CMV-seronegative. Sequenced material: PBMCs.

Here the CDR3 DNA reads TGTGCCAGCAGCTTAGCGACACTAGTCGAGCAGTACTTC. Amino acid sequence: CASSLATLVEQYF. The chain is built from TRBV7-2 and TRBJ2-7; maybe TRBD2 (5 bases). CDR3 length: 13 amino acids. V shed 0 bases and J shed 6 bases, with 9 bases lying between them. Germline-derived CDR1 and CDR2 are SGHTA and FQGNSA.